The present T cell receptor (beta chain) was sequenced within a study of blood T cell repertoires in COVID-19. TCRdb keeps only in-frame clones here, not all; method: immunoSEQ multiplex PCR. The repertoire holds roughly 24,000 clones, with 90% as singletons. The germline gives CDR1 SGHTA, CDR2 FQGNSA. This CDR3 is built from 12 residues. The V and J ends lost 5 bases and 7 bases respectively, with 12 bases between them. This sequence was found in an older woman with active COVID-19. The sample consisted of peripheral blood. The chain uses TRBV7-2 and TRBJ2-7; a possible D gene is TRBD2 (6 bases). In DNA, the CDR3 is TGTGCCAGCAGCCCTATGGGGGGAGAGCAGTACTTC. Translation gives CASSPMGGEQYF.